These T cell receptor beta chains were read from a single sample in a study of neurological immune-mediated disorders. A single record per CDR3 protein comes from TCRdb applying MiXCR to the 5' RACE reads. This table holds under 130,000 distinct CDR3 sequences, about 10% found once. The sample was PBMCs. The receptors stem from a female donor with HTLV-1-associated myelopathy (HAM/TSP). CDR3s include the opening cysteine and the closing phenylalanine or tryptophan. The D gene is left open where the match is weak. Clone size is shown for a subset of rows, as once, few, many or a class of expanded clone.

D gene: TRBD1
clone size: many
V gene: TRBV12-3/TRBV12-4
J gene: TRBJ2-4
CDR3 DNA: TGTGCCAGCAGCAGACAGGGGGCGAATGCCAAAAACATTCAGTACTTC
CDR3 protein: CASSRQGANAKNIQYF

D gene: -
clone size: many
V gene: TRBV12-3/TRBV12-4
J gene: TRBJ2-5
CDR3 DNA: TGTGCCAGCAGTTTGAATCAGCAAGAGACCCAGTACTTC
CDR3 protein: CASSLNQQETQYF

D gene: -
clone size: many
V gene: TRBV5-4
J gene: TRBJ2-5
CDR3 DNA: TGTGCCAGCAGCACGGGACAAGGGCGGCAAGAGACCCAGTACTTC
CDR3 protein: CASSTGQGRQETQYF

D gene: -
clone size: many
V gene: TRBV4-2
J gene: TRBJ2-3
CDR3 DNA: TGTGCCAGCAGCCAAGACCTCCCGGGCACAGATACGCAGTATTTT
CDR3 protein: CASSQDLPGTDTQYF

D gene: -
clone size: many
V gene: TRBV29-1
J gene: TRBJ2-2
CDR3 DNA: TGCAGCGTTATGAGTGACACCGGGGAGCTGTTTTTT
CDR3 protein: CSVMSDTGELFF

D gene: TRBD2
clone size: -
V gene: TRBV5-1
J gene: TRBJ2-7
CDR3 DNA: TGCGCCATTAGGAGGTTAACTAGCGGGAGTTCCTACGAGCAGTACTTC
CDR3 protein: CAIRRLTSGSSYEQYF

D gene: TRBD1
clone size: many
V gene: TRBV7-8
J gene: TRBJ2-5
CDR3 DNA: TGTGCCAGCAGCCCAAGACAGGGCCGTGGCGAGACCCAGTACTTC
CDR3 protein: CASSPRQGRGETQYF

D gene: -
clone size: many
V gene: TRBV5-1
J gene: TRBJ2-2
CDR3 DNA: TGCGCCACCACACTTGGGGCTCAAAACACCGGGGAGCTGTTTTTT
CDR3 protein: CATTLGAQNTGELFF

D gene: TRBD2
clone size: many
V gene: TRBV20-1
J gene: TRBJ2-3
CDR3 DNA: TGCAGTGTCATTCCAGCGGGGATCACAGATACGCAGTATTTT
CDR3 protein: CSVIPAGITDTQYF

D gene: -
clone size: -
V gene: TRBV5-1
J gene: TRBJ2-7
CDR3 DNA: TGCGCCAGCAGCTTGGATGTGGGGCTCGAGCAGTACTTC
CDR3 protein: CASSLDVGLEQYF

D gene: -
clone size: many
V gene: TRBV5-1
J gene: TRBJ2-3
CDR3 DNA: TGCGCCAGCAGCTCAGGACAAGCGGGCCAAGATACGCAGTATTTT
CDR3 protein: CASSSGQAGQDTQYF

D gene: -
clone size: -
V gene: TRBV5-1
J gene: TRBJ2-3
CDR3 DNA: TGCGCCAGCAGCTTGGCCTTGAGCCAGCCCCCAGATACGCAGTATTTT
CDR3 protein: CASSLALSQPPDTQYF

D gene: -
clone size: few
V gene: TRBV27
J gene: TRBJ2-7
CDR3 DNA: TGTGCCAGCAGTTCCCGGGGTCCCTACGAGCAGTACTTC
CDR3 protein: CASSSRGPYEQYF

D gene: TRBD1
clone size: many
V gene: TRBV20-1
J gene: TRBJ2-5
CDR3 DNA: TGCAGTGCTAGAGATCCAGGGGGCCGGGAGACCCAGTACTTC
CDR3 protein: CSARDPGGRETQYF

D gene: TRBD2
clone size: many
V gene: TRBV25-1
J gene: TRBJ2-5
CDR3 DNA: TGTGCCAGCCTCCCGGGAGGGCTGGAGACCCAGTACTTC
CDR3 protein: CASLPGGLETQYF

D gene: -
clone size: many
V gene: TRBV15
J gene: TRBJ2-2
CDR3 DNA: TGTGCCACCAGCAATAGGAGGGGATCCGGGGAGCTGTTTTTT
CDR3 protein: CATSNRRGSGELFF

D gene: -
clone size: few
V gene: TRBV4-1
J gene: TRBJ2-3
CDR3 DNA: TGCGCCAGCAGCCAAGATCGAACCCCAGCGCAGTATTTT
CDR3 protein: CASSQDRTPAQYF

D gene: TRBD2
clone size: many
V gene: TRBV12-3/TRBV12-4
J gene: TRBJ2-3
CDR3 DNA: TGTGCCAGCAGAGTAAGCGCGGGGGTTAGCGGTACGCAGTATTTT
CDR3 protein: CASRVSAGVSGTQYF

D gene: TRBD1
clone size: many
V gene: TRBV6-6
J gene: TRBJ1-1
CDR3 DNA: TGTGCCAGCAGTTACGCAGGGGGGGTGAACACTGAAGCTTTCTTT
CDR3 protein: CASSYAGGVNTEAFF

D gene: -
clone size: many
V gene: TRBV7-2
J gene: TRBJ2-7
CDR3 DNA: TGTGCCAGCAGCACTAGCCGTTACGAGCAGTACTTC
CDR3 protein: CASSTSRYEQYF

D gene: -
clone size: many
V gene: TRBV7-8
J gene: TRBJ2-2
CDR3 DNA: TGTGCCAGCGGCAAGAACGAAGACTTCAGTGCCGGGGAGCTGTTTTTT
CDR3 protein: CASGKNEDFSAGELFF

D gene: -
clone size: many
V gene: TRBV6-2/TRBV6-3
J gene: TRBJ1-4
CDR3 DNA: TGTGCCAGCAGTTATAATCGGCCTAATGAAAAACTGTTTTTT
CDR3 protein: CASSYNRPNEKLFF

D gene: TRBD2
clone size: few
V gene: TRBV5-1
J gene: TRBJ2-5
CDR3 DNA: TGCGCCAGCAGCCCAACTAGCGGGGGGGCCCCGGAGACCCAGTACTTC
CDR3 protein: CASSPTSGGAPETQYF

D gene: -
clone size: many
V gene: TRBV5-1
J gene: TRBJ2-2
CDR3 DNA: TGCGCCAGCAGCTTGGGGCAGGGGAACACCGGGGAGCTGTTTTTT
CDR3 protein: CASSLGQGNTGELFF

D gene: TRBD1
clone size: many
V gene: TRBV5-5
J gene: TRBJ2-5
CDR3 DNA: TGTGCCAGCAGCTTAAACTGGGGGACAGCTCAAGAGACCCAGTACTTC
CDR3 protein: CASSLNWGTAQETQYF

D gene: TRBD2
clone size: many
V gene: TRBV20-1
J gene: TRBJ2-5
CDR3 DNA: TGCAGTGCTAGAGTGCGGGGGGGTCAAGAGACCCAGTACTTC
CDR3 protein: CSARVRGGQETQYF

D gene: -
clone size: many
V gene: TRBV5-1
J gene: TRBJ1-1
CDR3 DNA: TGCGCCAGCAGCTTTGACGACCCGGACACTGAAGCTTTCTTT
CDR3 protein: CASSFDDPDTEAFF

D gene: -
clone size: few
V gene: TRBV4-1
J gene: TRBJ1-4
CDR3 DNA: TGCGCCAGCAGCCAAGATAAGGGGCGGGGGCGCGGTGAAAAACTGTTTTTT
CDR3 protein: CASSQDKGRGRGEKLFF

D gene: TRBD2
clone size: -
V gene: TRBV20-1
J gene: TRBJ2-2
CDR3 DNA: TGCAGTGCTAGTCTGCGCGGGGGGGCGGACGGGGAGCTGTTTTTT
CDR3 protein: CSASLRGGADGELFF

D gene: -
clone size: many
V gene: TRBV28
J gene: TRBJ1-3
CDR3 DNA: TGTGCCAGCAGCACCCAGACAGGTGTTGGAAACACCATATATTTT
CDR3 protein: CASSTQTGVGNTIYF

D gene: TRBD1
clone size: many
V gene: TRBV6-5
J gene: TRBJ1-4
CDR3 DNA: TGTGCCAGCAGACCCTCCGACAGGGGCCGCCGAAATGAAAAACTGTTTTTT
CDR3 protein: CASRPSDRGRRNEKLFF

D gene: TRBD2
clone size: few
V gene: TRBV5-1
J gene: TRBJ2-2
CDR3 DNA: TGCGCCAGCAGCTTGGGGACTAGCTACACCGGGGAGCTGTTTTTT
CDR3 protein: CASSLGTSYTGELFF

D gene: -
clone size: many
V gene: TRBV5-1
J gene: TRBJ2-5
CDR3 DNA: TGCGCCAGCAGCCCTACTAAGGGGTCGGGAGAGACCCAGTACTTC
CDR3 protein: CASSPTKGSGETQYF

D gene: TRBD1
clone size: many
V gene: TRBV20-1
J gene: TRBJ1-5
CDR3 DNA: TGCAGTGCAGGGGGCCTTCAGCCCCAGCATTTT
CDR3 protein: CSAGGLQPQHF

D gene: -
clone size: many
V gene: TRBV6-5
J gene: TRBJ2-1
CDR3 DNA: TGTGCCAGCAGTTACGGAAGTTCGGGGAGCTCCTACAATGAGCAGTTCTTC
CDR3 protein: CASSYGSSGSSYNEQFF

D gene: TRBD1
clone size: many
V gene: TRBV5-1
J gene: TRBJ2-2
CDR3 DNA: TGCGCCAGCAGCTTGGAGAGCGTGGGACAGGGATACACCGGGGAGCTGTTTTTT
CDR3 protein: CASSLESVGQGYTGELFF

D gene: TRBD1
clone size: many
V gene: TRBV5-6
J gene: TRBJ1-2
CDR3 DNA: TGTGCCAGCAGCTTTGACAGGGGGCAGGGCTACACCTTC
CDR3 protein: CASSFDRGQGYTF

D gene: -
clone size: many
V gene: TRBV20-1
J gene: TRBJ2-7
CDR3 DNA: TGCAGTGCTAGAGATCGCGAGCAGTACTTC
CDR3 protein: CSARDREQYF

D gene: TRBD1
clone size: many
V gene: TRBV5-1
J gene: TRBJ1-1
CDR3 DNA: TGCGCCAGCAGCTTGGGATGGACAGGGGTGAACACTGAAGCTTTCTTT
CDR3 protein: CASSLGWTGVNTEAFF

D gene: -
clone size: -
V gene: TRBV5-6
J gene: TRBJ2-1
CDR3 DNA: TGTGCCAGCAGCGGGGGACTTCAGGGTCCTCTTCGCAATGAGCAGTTCTTC
CDR3 protein: CASSGGLQGPLRNEQFF

D gene: TRBD1
clone size: many
V gene: TRBV20-1
J gene: TRBJ2-7
CDR3 DNA: TGCAGTGCTAGGGGACAGGGGTACTACGAGCAGTACTTC
CDR3 protein: CSARGQGYYEQYF

D gene: -
clone size: many
V gene: TRBV20-1
J gene: TRBJ2-7
CDR3 DNA: TGCAGTCCCGTTGGCTGGTTCGAGCAGTACTTC
CDR3 protein: CSPVGWFEQYF

D gene: -
clone size: -
V gene: TRBV10-2
J gene: TRBJ2-6
CDR3 DNA: TGCGCCAGCAGTGACCCATTCTCTGGGGCCAACGTCCTGACTTTC
CDR3 protein: CASSDPFSGANVLTF

D gene: -
clone size: many
V gene: TRBV5-1
J gene: TRBJ2-1
CDR3 DNA: TGCGCCAGCAGCTTAGGGCTTCTGCTTAGAAATGAGCAGTTCTTC
CDR3 protein: CASSLGLLLRNEQFF

D gene: -
clone size: many
V gene: TRBV20-1
J gene: TRBJ2-7
CDR3 DNA: TGCAGTGCTAGAGAGGATCTGGGGGATTACGAGCAGTACTTC
CDR3 protein: CSAREDLGDYEQYF

D gene: TRBD1
clone size: many
V gene: TRBV5-6
J gene: TRBJ2-3
CDR3 DNA: TGTGCCAGCAGCTTGGGGGACAGGGACGCAGATACGCAGTATTTT
CDR3 protein: CASSLGDRDADTQYF

D gene: -
clone size: many
V gene: TRBV5-6
J gene: TRBJ1-4
CDR3 DNA: TGTGCCAGCAGCTTGGAAGCGAGAGAAAAACTGTTTTTT
CDR3 protein: CASSLEAREKLFF

D gene: TRBD2
clone size: -
V gene: TRBV6-1
J gene: TRBJ2-7
CDR3 DNA: TGTGCCAGCACCGGGGGGGCCAGGGAGCAGTACTTC
CDR3 protein: CASTGGAREQYF

D gene: -
clone size: -
V gene: TRBV2
J gene: TRBJ2-2
CDR3 DNA: TGTGCCAGCAGTGGGTTAGTGGGCGGGGAGCTGTTTTTT
CDR3 protein: CASSGLVGGELFF

D gene: -
clone size: -
V gene: TRBV20-1
J gene: TRBJ2-1
CDR3 DNA: TGCAGTGCCAATCGACCCGACTCTTCCTACAATGAGCAGTTCTTC
CDR3 protein: CSANRPDSSYNEQFF

D gene: -
clone size: many
V gene: TRBV5-1
J gene: TRBJ2-5
CDR3 DNA: TGCGCCAGCAGCTTGGGCGGCAGGGGGGAAGAGACCCAGTACTTC
CDR3 protein: CASSLGGRGEETQYF